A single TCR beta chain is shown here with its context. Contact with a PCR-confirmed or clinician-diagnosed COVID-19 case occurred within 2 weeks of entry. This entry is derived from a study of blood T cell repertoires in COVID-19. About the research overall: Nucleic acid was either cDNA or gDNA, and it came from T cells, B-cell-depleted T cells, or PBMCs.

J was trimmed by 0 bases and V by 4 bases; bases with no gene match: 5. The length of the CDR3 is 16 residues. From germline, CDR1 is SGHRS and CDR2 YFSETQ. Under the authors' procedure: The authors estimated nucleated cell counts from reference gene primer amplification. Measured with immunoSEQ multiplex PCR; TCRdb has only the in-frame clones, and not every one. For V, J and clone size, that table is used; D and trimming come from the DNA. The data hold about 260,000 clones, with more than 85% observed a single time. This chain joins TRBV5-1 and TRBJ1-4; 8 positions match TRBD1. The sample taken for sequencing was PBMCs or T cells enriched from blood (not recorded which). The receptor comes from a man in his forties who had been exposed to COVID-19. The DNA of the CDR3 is TGCGCCAGCAGCCTGGAGACAGGGGCAACTAATGAAAAACTGTTTTTT. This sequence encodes CASSLETGATNEKLFF.